Below are 14 T cell receptor beta chains sequenced from a single sample in a study of cytomegalovirus exposure and HLA in healthy donors. The study ran its PCR with 60 Vbeta and 13 Jbeta primers. Using immunoSEQ multiplex PCR, the repertoire was profiled, and TCRdb retains in-frame clones only, with some absent. The sample has under 200,000 clones, 65% to 80% seen once. The sample was PBMCs. The receptor set was obtained from a woman in her forties or fifties in good health and CMV-seropositive.

The V gene is TRBV2, the J gene TRBJ1-2; 7 positions agree with TRBD1. CDR1 and CDR2 from the germline V gene are SNHLY and FYNNEI. Trimming took 4 bases from V and 5 from J; bases not matched to a gene: 7. This CDR3 has 14 amino acids. The CDR3 protein is CASSAQGLIYGYTF. In DNA, the CDR3 is TGTGCCAGCAGTGCACAGGGGTTAATATATGGCTACACCTTC.

This clone has only a few counts. The V and J genes are TRBV6-5 and TRBJ1-3, with D hard to call. V shed 4 bases and J shed 4 bases, with 11 bases lying between them. Looked up from germline, CDR1 is MNHEY and CDR2 is SVGAGI. This CDR3 spans 14 amino acids. DNA of the CDR3: TGTGCCAGCAGTTCCGGACTCTACGGAAACACCATATATTTT. The encoded protein is CASSSGLYGNTIYF.

V is TRBV6-1 and J is TRBJ1-1; the match to TRBD1 covers 7 bases. The germline gives CDR1 MNHNS, CDR2 SASEGT. V was clipped by 9 bases and J by 2 bases; unmatched bases: 6. CDR3 length equals 13 residues. CDR3 in amino acids: CASYHRGNTEAFF. In nucleotides, the CDR3 is TGTGCCAGTTATCACAGGGGAAACACTGAAGCTTTCTTT.

This clone was counted between two and nine times. V gene TRBV6-5 combines with J gene TRBJ2-1, with a possible D match to TRBD1 (6 bases). V shed 2 bases and J shed 0 bases, with 11 bases lying between them. Germline loops: CDR1 MNHEY, CDR2 SVGAGI. There are 16 residues in the CDR3. CDR3 protein: CASSYDQGSSYNEQFF. The CDR3 nucleotides read TGTGCCAGCAGTTACGATCAGGGGAGCTCCTACAATGAGCAGTTCTTC.

Worth noting for this clone: Germline and junction disagree at one end, which may indicate a read error. V is TRBV7-9 and J is TRBJ2-5; unclear D gene. This CDR3 spans 14 amino acids. Germline-derived CDR1 and CDR2 are SEHNR and FQNEAQ (reference sequence). This CDR3 is CATSPVRPSGTQYF. The DNA for the CDR3 is TGTGCCACCAGCCCTGTCAGGCCTTCAGGGACCCAGTACTTC.

The chain links TRBV6-1 to TRBJ1-5; D not resolved. This CDR3 comprises 17 residues. Trimming took 1 base from V and 4 from J, leaving 17 bases between them. The germline V gene encodes CDR1 MNHNS and CDR2 SASEGT. DNA for the CDR3: TGTGCCAGCAGTGAAGGCCGCAGCGGAGGGATAAATCAGCCCCAGCATTTT. This translates into CASSEGRSGGINQPQHF.

The V call is TRBV5-1, the J call TRBJ1-1; D perhaps matches TRBD1 (5 bases). The V end lost 0 bases, the J end lost 4 bases, and 13 bases lay between the germline ends. Germline assignment: CDR1 SGHRS and CDR2 YFSETQ. The length of the CDR3 is 15 residues. CDR3 residues: CASSLGFGAGTEAFF. Here the CDR3 DNA reads TGCGCCAGCAGCTTGGGTTTTGGGGCCGGCACTGAAGCTTTCTTT. Filled out from reference TRBV5-1 and TRBJ1-1, the complete variable domain reads KAGVTQTPRYLIKTRGQQVTLSCSPISGHRSVSWYQQTPGQGLQFLFEYFSETQRNKGNFPGRFSGRQFSNSRSEMNVSTLELGDSALYLCASSLGFGAGTEAFFGQGTRLTVV.

V is TRBV27 and J is TRBJ2-3; 9 bases map to TRBD2. Losses at the gene ends were 2 bases for V and 8 bases for J; bases not matched to a gene: 8. Germline-derived CDR1 and CDR2 are MNHEY and SMNVEV (reference sequence). There are 15 residues in the CDR3. DNA of the CDR3: TGTGCCAGCAGTTTAATCGGCGGGGGGGCCGGTACGCAGTATTTT. Residues: CASSLIGGGAGTQYF.

The chain is built from TRBV11-3 and TRBJ2-2; D unresolved. The germline CDR1 and CDR2 sequences are SGHNT and YENEEA. This CDR3 comprises 14 residues. V shed 2 bases and J shed 2 bases, with 6 bases lying between them. The CDR3 bases are TGTGCCAGCAGCTTACGAGCAAACACCGGGGAGCTGTTTTTT. Protein sequence: CASSLRANTGELFF.

V usage is TRBV6-4 and J usage is TRBJ2-3; TRBD2 aligns across 8 bases. CDR1 is MRHNA and CDR2 is SNTAGT in the germline V gene. Trimming at V came to 3 bases and at J to 1 base, leaving 3 bases not matched to a gene. The CDR3 spans 15 residues. The chain's CDR3 is CASSERAGGTDTQYF. The CDR3 DNA follows: TGTGCCAGCAGTGAGCGAGCGGGGGGCACAGATACGCAGTATTTT.

This clone was counted once. The chain couples TRBV2 to TRBJ1-2; 11 bases line up with TRBD1. CDR1 SNHLY and CDR2 FYNNEI come from the germline V gene. CDR3 length: 13 amino acids. The V gene end was trimmed by 9 bases and the J gene end by 7 bases; junction bases not matched to a gene: 7. CDR3 in DNA: TGTGCCAGTAGAGGACAGGGGGCAAGTGGCTACACCTTC. Its protein is CASRGQGASGYTF.

This chain joins TRBV6-6 and TRBJ1-2; no reliable D call. V was trimmed by 6 bases and J by 6 bases, leaving 14 bases between them. CDR3 size: 13 residues. Per germline, CDR1 MNHNY and CDR2 SVGAGI (reference sequence). This CDR3 is CASSPGSTDGYTF. For the CDR3, the DNA is TGTGCCAGCAGCCCGGGAAGTACGGATGGCTACACCTTC.

The rearrangement uses TRBV6-6 and TRBJ2-5; 14 nucleotides match TRBD2. The germline gives CDR1 MNHNY, CDR2 SVGAGI (reference sequence). This CDR3 contains 15 residues. With 7 bases clipped from V and 4 bases from J, the junction kept 5 bases outside the gene matches. The CDR3 DNA reads TGTGCCAGCACCATGACTAGCGGGGGGGGAGAGACCCAGTACTTC. It yields the protein CASTMTSGGGETQYF.

This clone turned up a few times. The CDR3 spells CASSQSGGVPLNTGELFF. The CDR3 nucleotides read TGTGCCAGCAGCCAAAGCGGGGGGGTCCCTTTGAACACCGGGGAGCTGTTTTTT. The chain carries TRBV7-3 and TRBJ2-2; TRBD2 matches 10 bases. Germline V gives CDR1 SGHTA, CDR2 FQGTGA. The V and J ends lost 5 bases and 1 base, in that order; junction bases with no gene match: 10. This CDR3 spans 18 amino acids.